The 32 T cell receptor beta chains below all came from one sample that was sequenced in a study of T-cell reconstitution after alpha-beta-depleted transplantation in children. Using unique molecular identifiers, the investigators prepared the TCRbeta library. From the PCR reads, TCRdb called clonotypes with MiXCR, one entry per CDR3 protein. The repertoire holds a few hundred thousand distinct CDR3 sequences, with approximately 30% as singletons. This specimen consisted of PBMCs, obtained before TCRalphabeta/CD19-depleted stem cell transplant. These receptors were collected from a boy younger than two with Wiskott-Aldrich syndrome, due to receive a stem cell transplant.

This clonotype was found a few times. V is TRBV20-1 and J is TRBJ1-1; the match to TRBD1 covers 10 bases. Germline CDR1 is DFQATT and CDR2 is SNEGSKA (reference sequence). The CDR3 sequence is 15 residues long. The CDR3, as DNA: TGCACCCCCCTCGACAGGGGGCATTGGTGGACTGAAGCTTTCTTT. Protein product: CTPLDRGHWWTEAFF.

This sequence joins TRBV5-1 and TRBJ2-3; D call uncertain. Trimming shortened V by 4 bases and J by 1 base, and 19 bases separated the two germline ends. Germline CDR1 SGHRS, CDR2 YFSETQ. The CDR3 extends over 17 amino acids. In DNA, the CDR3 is TGCGCCAGCAGCAGGCGACTGTGGGCCGGAGGCACAGATACGCAGTATTTT. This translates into CASSRRLWAGGTDTQYF.

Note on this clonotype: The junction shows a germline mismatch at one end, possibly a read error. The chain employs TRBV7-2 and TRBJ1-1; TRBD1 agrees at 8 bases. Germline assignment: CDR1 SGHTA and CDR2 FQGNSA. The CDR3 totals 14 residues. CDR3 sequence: CASTKEPGTGSIDF. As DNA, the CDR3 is TGTGCCAGCACCAAAGAACCCGGGACAGGCAGCATAGACTTT.

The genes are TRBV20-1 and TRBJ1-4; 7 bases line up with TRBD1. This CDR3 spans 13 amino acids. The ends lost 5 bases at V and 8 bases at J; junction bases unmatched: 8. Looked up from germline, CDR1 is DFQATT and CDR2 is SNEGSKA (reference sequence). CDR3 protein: CSAWTGLREKLFF. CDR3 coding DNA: TGCAGTGCTTGGACAGGTCTAAGGGAAAAACTGTTTTTT.

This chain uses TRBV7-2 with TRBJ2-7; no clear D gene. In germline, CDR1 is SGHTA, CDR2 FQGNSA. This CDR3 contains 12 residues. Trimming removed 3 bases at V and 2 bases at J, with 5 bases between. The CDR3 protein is CASSFLPYEQYF. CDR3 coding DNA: TGTGCCAGCAGCTTTCTTCCCTACGAGCAGTACTTC.

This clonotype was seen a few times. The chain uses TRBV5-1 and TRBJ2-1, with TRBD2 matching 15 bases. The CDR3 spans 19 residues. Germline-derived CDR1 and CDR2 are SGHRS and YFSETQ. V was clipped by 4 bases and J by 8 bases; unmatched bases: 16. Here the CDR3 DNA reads TGCGCCAGCAGCGATTGGGACAGGGGACTAGCGGGAGGCGTCCATGAGCAGTTCTTC. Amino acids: CASSDWDRGLAGGVHEQFF.

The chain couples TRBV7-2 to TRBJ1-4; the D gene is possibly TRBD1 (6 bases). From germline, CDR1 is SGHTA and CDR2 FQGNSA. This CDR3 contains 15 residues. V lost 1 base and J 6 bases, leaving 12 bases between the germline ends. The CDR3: CASSLVSGAYEKLFF. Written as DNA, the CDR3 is TGTGCCAGCAGCTTAGTCTCAGGGGCGTATGAAAAACTGTTTTTT. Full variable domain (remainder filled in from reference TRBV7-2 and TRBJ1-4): GAGVSQSPSNKVTEKGKDVELRCDPISGHTALYWYRQSLGQGLEFLIYFQGNSAPDKSGLPSDRFSAERTGGSVSTLTIQRTQQEDSAVYLCASSLVSGAYEKLFFGSGTQLSVL.

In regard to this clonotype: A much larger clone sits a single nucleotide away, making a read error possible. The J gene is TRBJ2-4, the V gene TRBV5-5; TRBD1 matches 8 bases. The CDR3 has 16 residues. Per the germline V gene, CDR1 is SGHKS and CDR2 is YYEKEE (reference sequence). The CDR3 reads CAGSSTGAHIGNIQYF. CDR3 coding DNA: TGTGCCGGCAGCTCGACAGGGGCGCATATAGGGAACATTCAGTACTTC. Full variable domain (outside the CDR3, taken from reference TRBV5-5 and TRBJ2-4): DAGVTQSPTHLIKTRGQQVTLRCSPISGHKSVSWYQQVLGQGPQFIFQYYEKEERGRGNFPDRFSARQFPNYSSELNVNALLLGDSALYLCAGSSTGAHIGNIQYFGAGTRLSVL.

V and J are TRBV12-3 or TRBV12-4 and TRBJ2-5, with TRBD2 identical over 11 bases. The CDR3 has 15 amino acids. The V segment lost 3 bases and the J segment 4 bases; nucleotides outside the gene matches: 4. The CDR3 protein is CASSFSGRAAETQYF. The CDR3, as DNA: TGTGCCAGCAGTTTTAGCGGGAGGGCCGCAGAGACCCAGTACTTC.

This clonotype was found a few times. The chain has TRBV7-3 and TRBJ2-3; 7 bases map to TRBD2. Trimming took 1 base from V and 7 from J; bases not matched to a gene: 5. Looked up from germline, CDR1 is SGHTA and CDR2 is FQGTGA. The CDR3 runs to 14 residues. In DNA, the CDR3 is TGTGCCAGCAGCTTAAGCGGGAGAGGTTATACGCAGTATTTT. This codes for CASSLSGRGYTQYF. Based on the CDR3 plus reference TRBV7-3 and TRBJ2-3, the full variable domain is GAGVSQTPSNKVTEKGKYVELRCDPISGHTALYWYRQSLGQGPEFLIYFQGTGAADDSGLPNDRFFAVRPEGSVSTLKIQRTERGDSAVYLCASSLSGRGYTQYFGPGTRLTVL.

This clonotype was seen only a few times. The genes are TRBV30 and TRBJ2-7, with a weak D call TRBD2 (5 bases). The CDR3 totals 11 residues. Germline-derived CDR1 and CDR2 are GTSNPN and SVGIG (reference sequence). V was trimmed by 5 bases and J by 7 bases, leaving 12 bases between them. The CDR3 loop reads CAWGSGGEQYF. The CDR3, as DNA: TGTGCCTGGGGGTCCGGAGGAGAGCAGTACTTC.

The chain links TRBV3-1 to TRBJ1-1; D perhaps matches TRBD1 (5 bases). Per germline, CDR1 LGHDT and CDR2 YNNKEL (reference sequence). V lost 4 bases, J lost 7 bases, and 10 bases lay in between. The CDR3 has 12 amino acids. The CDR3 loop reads CASSLGPREAFF. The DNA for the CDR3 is TGTGCCAGCAGCCTGGGACCGCGTGAAGCTTTCTTT.

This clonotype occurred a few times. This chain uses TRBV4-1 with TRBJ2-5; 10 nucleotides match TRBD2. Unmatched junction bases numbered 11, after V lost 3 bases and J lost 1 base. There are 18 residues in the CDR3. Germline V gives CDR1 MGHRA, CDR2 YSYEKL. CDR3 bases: TGCGCCAGCAGCCAGGTTTGGTGGACTAGCGGTAGCCAAGAGACCCAGTACTTC. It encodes CASSQVWWTSGSQETQYF.

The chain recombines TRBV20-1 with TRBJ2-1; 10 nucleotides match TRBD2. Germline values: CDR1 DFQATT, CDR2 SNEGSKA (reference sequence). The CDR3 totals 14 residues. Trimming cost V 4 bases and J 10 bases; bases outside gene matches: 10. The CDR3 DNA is TGCAGTGCTACCCCTAGCGGGAGAATTGGAGAGCAGTTCTTC. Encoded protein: CSATPSGRIGEQFF.

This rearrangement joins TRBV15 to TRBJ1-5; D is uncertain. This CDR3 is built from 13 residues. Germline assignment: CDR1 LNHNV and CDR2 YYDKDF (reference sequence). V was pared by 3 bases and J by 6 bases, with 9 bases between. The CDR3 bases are TGTGCCACCAGCAGGGGCGGGCTTCAGCCCCAGCATTTT. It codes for CATSRGGLQPQHF.

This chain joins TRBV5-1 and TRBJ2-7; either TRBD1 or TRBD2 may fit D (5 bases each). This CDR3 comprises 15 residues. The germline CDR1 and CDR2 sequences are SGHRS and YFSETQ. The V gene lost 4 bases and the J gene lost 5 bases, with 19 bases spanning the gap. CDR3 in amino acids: CASSRGTPPGNEQYF. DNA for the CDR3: TGCGCCAGCAGCCGAGGGACCCCACCCGGGAACGAGCAGTACTTC.

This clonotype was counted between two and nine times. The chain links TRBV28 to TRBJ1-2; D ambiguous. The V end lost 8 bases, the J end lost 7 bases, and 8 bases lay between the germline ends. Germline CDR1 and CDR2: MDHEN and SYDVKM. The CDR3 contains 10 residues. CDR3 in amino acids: CASAASGYTF. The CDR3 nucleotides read TGTGCCAGCGCAGCCTCTGGCTACACCTTC.

CDR3 DNA: TGCAGTGCTAGGCTAGCGGGCGACGAGCAGTACTTC. Encoded protein: CSARLAGDEQYF. The V and J genes are TRBV20-1 and TRBJ2-7; 8 bases agree with TRBD2. Germline CDR1 DFQATT, CDR2 SNEGSKA (reference sequence). The CDR3 sequence is 12 residues long. The ends lost 3 bases at V and 5 bases at J; junction bases unmatched: 3.

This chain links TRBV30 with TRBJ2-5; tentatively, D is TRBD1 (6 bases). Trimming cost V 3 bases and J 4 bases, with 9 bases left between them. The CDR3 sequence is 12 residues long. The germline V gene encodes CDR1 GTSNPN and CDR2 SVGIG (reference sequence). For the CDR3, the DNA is TGTGCCTGGAGACGGACAGCAGAGACCCAGTACTTC. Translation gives CAWRRTAETQYF.

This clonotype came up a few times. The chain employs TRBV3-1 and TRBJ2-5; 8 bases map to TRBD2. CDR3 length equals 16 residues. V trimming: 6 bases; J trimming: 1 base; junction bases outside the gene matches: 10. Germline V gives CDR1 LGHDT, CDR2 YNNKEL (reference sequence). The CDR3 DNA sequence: TGTGCCAGCAGTCAGCGGGGACTAGGGAGCCAAGAGACCCAGTACTTC. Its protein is CASSQRGLGSQETQYF.

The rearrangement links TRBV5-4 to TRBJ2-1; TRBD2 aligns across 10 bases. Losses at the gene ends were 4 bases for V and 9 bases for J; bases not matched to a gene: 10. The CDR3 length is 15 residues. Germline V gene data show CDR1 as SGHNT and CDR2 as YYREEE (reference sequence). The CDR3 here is CASSTKAGGPIEQFF. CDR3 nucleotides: TGTGCCAGCAGCACAAAAGCGGGAGGGCCAATTGAGCAGTTCTTC.

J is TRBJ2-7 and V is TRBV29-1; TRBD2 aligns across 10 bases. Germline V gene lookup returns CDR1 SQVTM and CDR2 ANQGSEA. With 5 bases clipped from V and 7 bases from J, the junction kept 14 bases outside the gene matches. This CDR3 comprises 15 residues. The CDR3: CSVSPLQASGREQYF. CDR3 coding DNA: TGCAGCGTTAGCCCCCTCCAAGCTAGCGGGAGAGAGCAGTACTTC.

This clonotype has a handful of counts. CDR3 region: CSARVGLGTDTQYF. For the CDR3, the DNA is TGCAGTGCTAGAGTGGGACTAGGTACAGATACGCAGTATTTT. The chain combines TRBV20-1 with TRBJ2-3; 8 positions agree with TRBD2. CDR1 and CDR2 from the germline V gene are DFQATT and SNEGSKA (reference sequence). The ends lost 1 base at V and 3 bases at J; junction bases unmatched: 3. The CDR3 loop spans 14 amino acids.

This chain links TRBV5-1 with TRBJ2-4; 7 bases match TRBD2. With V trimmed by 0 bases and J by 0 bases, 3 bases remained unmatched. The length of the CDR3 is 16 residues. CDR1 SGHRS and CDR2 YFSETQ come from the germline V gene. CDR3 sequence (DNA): TGCGCCAGCAGCTTGGCGGGAGGCCAAGCCAAAAACATTCAGTACTTC. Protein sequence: CASSLAGGQAKNIQYF.

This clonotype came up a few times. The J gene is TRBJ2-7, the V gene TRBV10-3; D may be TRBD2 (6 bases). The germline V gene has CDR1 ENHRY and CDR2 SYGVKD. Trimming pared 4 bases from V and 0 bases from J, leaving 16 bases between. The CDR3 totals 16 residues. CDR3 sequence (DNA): TGTGCCATCAGTGCCCCGGGACTTCGGACCTCCTACGAGCAGTACTTC. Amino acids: CAISAPGLRTSYEQYF.

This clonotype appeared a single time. The CDR3 DNA reads as TGTGCCAGCAGCCAGCTAGCGAGGCAGTTCTTC. Its translation is CASSQLARQFF. The chain combines TRBV3-1 with TRBJ2-1; D may be TRBD2 (6 bases). From germline, CDR1 is LGHDT and CDR2 YNNKEL (reference sequence). Trimming took off 3 bases at V and 12 bases at J, with 9 bases between the two ends. This CDR3 region has 11 residues.

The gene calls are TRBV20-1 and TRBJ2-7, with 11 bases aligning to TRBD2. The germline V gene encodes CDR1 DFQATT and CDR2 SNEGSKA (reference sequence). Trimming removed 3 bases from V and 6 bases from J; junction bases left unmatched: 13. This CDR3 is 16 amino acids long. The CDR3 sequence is CSASSLAGGLRVEQYF. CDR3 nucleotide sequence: TGCAGTGCTAGCTCCCTAGCGGGAGGCCTGAGGGTCGAGCAGTACTTC.

The CDR3 nucleotides read TGCAGTGCTAGTCCCGGGAGCTCCTACAATGAGCAGTTCTTC. Translating gives CSASPGSSYNEQFF. This chain uses TRBV20-1 with TRBJ2-1; D is possibly TRBD2 (6 bases). CDR1 is DFQATT, CDR2 SNEGSKA, per germline (reference sequence). Trimming shortened V by 3 bases and J by 0 bases, and 9 bases separated the two germline ends. This CDR3 has 14 amino acids.

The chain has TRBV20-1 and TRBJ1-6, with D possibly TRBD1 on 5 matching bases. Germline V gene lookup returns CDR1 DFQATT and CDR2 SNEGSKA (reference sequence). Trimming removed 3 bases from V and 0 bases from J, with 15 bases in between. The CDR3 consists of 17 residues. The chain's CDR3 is CSARGQSASSYNSPLHF. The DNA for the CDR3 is TGCAGTGCTAGGGGGCAGAGCGCCAGCTCCTATAATTCACCCCTCCACTTT.

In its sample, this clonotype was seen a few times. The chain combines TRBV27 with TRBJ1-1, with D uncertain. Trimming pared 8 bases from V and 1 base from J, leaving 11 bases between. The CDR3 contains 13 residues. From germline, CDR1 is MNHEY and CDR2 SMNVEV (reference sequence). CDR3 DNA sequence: TGTGCCAGCGCCGAGGGAACGAACACTGAAGCTTTCTTT. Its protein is CASAEGTNTEAFF.

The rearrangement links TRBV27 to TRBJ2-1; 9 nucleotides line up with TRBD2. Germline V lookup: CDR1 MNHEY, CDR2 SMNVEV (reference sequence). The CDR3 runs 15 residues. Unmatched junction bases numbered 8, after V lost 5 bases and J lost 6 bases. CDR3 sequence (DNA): TGTGCCAGCAGTCCCCGCCTAGCGGGATTCAATGAGCAGTTCTTC. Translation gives CASSPRLAGFNEQFF.

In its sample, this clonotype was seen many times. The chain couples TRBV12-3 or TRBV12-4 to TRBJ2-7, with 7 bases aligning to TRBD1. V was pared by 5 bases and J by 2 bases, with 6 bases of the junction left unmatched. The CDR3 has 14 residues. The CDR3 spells CASSPGQTTYEQYF. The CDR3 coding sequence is TGTGCCAGCAGTCCGGGACAGACCACCTACGAGCAGTACTTC.